This entry lists 23 T cell receptor beta chains sequenced from one sample in a study of T cell responses to AZD1222 COVID-19 vaccine. Only in-frame clones appear in the TCRdb table, and some are missing; sequencing was by immunoSEQ multiplex PCR. The table records about 84,000 clones, around 90% of them present only once. Material: peripheral blood, obtained 28 days after the second AZD1222 dose. The receptors originated from an adult who received the AZD1222 COVID-19 vaccine.

This clone was detected only once. The genes are TRBV5-1 and TRBJ1-1; 7 bases agree with TRBD1. Germline-derived CDR1 and CDR2 are SGHRS and YFSETQ. After removal of 7 bases from V and 6 bases from J, the junction contained 9 bases not matched to a gene. The CDR3 totals 13 residues. CDR3 nucleotide sequence: TGCGCCAGCGGGGCCGGACAGGCCTCTGAAGCTTTCTTT. This gives the protein CASGAGQASEAFF. The full variable domain, in which reference TRBV5-1 and TRBJ1-1 provide the parts outside the CDR3, is KAGVTQTPRYLIKTRGQQVTLSCSPISGHRSVSWYQQTPGQGLQFLFEYFSETQRNKGNFPGRFSGRQFSNSRSEMNVSTLELGDSALYLCASGAGQASEAFFGQGTRLTVV.

J is TRBJ2-1 and V is TRBV19; 11 bases match TRBD1. This CDR3 comprises 15 residues. Losses at the gene ends were 3 bases for V and 7 bases for J; bases not matched to a gene: 5. From germline, CDR1 is LNHDA and CDR2 SQIVND (reference sequence). The CDR3 sequence: CASSIGTGGGNEQFF. The CDR3 DNA sequence: TGTGCCAGTAGTATTGGGACAGGGGGTGGGAATGAGCAGTTCTTC.

The chain carries TRBV5-6 and TRBJ1-4; unclear D gene. This CDR3 spans 12 amino acids. Germline CDR1 SGHDT, CDR2 YYEEEE. V gave up 3 bases and J gave up 8 bases, with 8 bases separating them. The CDR3 region has the DNA TGTGCCAGCAGCTCGGTTTGGGAAAAACTGTTTTTT. Amino acids: CASSSVWEKLFF.

This chain uses TRBV29-1 with TRBJ1-1; no definite D call. This CDR3 contains 13 residues. CDR1 is SQVTM and CDR2 is ANQGSEA in the germline V gene. The V end was cut by 7 bases, the J end by 2 bases, with 14 bases between. CDR3 bases: TGCAGCGCCCCTGGGCCAGAAAACACTGAAGCTTTCTTT. It yields the protein CSAPGPENTEAFF.

The chain has TRBV14 and TRBJ2-7, with 9 nucleotides matching TRBD1. The CDR3 runs to 15 residues. J was trimmed by 9 bases and V by 6 bases; bases with no gene match: 15. Germline V CDR1 and CDR2: SGHDN, FVKESK. The CDR3 DNA follows: TGTGCCAGCAGTCAAACCGGGACAGGGCATATGGGGCAGTACTTC. It codes for CASSQTGTGHMGQYF. The variable domain in full, with the rest retrieved from reference TRBV14 and TRBJ2-7, is EAGVTQFPSHSVIEKGQTVTLRCDPISGHDNLYWYRRVMGKEIKFLLHFVKESKQDESGMPNNRFLAERTGGTYSTLKVQPAELEDSGVYFCASSQTGTGHMGQYFGPGTRLTVT.

CDR3 in DNA: TGTGCCAGCAGTTCTCACGGAGGGGCGGGGAACACTGAAGCTTTCTTT. Amino acid sequence: CASSSHGGAGNTEAFF. The chain combines TRBV27 with TRBJ1-1; possibly TRBD1 for D (5 bases). Germline V gene data show CDR1 as MNHEY and CDR2 as SMNVEV (reference sequence). V was clipped by 4 bases and J by 1 base, with 16 bases between them. The CDR3 has 16 amino acids.

The V gene is TRBV5-1, the J gene TRBJ2-1; 7 positions match TRBD2. CDR3 length equals 15 residues. Looked up from germline, CDR1 is SGHRS and CDR2 is YFSETQ. J gave up 3 bases and V 7 bases, and 10 bases lay outside the gene matches. In DNA, the CDR3 is TGCGCCAGCTGCGGTGGTGCTAGCGGCTACAATGAGCAGTTCTTC. It is translated as CASCGGASGYNEQFF. The whole variable domain, remainder taken from reference TRBV5-1 and TRBJ2-1, is KAGVTQTPRYLIKTRGQQVTLSCSPISGHRSVSWYQQTPGQGLQFLFEYFSETQRNKGNFPGRFSGRQFSNSRSEMNVSTLELGDSALYLCASCGGASGYNEQFFGPGTRLTVL.

CDR3 DNA: TGTGCCTGGAGTGTACGACGGGCAGGGGGAAACACTGAAGCTTTCTTT. Amino acids: CAWSVRRAGGNTEAFF. The chain links TRBV30 to TRBJ1-1; 7 bases line up with TRBD1. V lost 0 bases to trimming and J lost 2 bases; unmatched junction nucleotides: 9. The CDR3 length is 16 residues. CDR1 and CDR2 (germline): GTSNPN, SVGIG (reference sequence).

The rearrangement joins TRBV2 to TRBJ2-7; D remains ambiguous. The CDR3 has 14 residues. The V end lost 5 bases, the J end lost 4 bases, and 15 bases lay between the germline ends. Germline assignment: CDR1 SNHLY and CDR2 FYNNEI. CDR3: CASSSGFNRYEQYF. The DNA of the CDR3 is TGTGCCAGCAGTTCCGGGTTTAACCGGTACGAGCAGTACTTC.

V is TRBV6-5 and J is TRBJ2-7, with TRBD2 matching 12 bases. From germline, CDR1 is MNHEY and CDR2 SVGAGI. Losses at the gene ends were 6 bases for V and 3 bases for J; bases not matched to a gene: 0. This CDR3 contains 13 residues. Here the CDR3 reads CASRLAGGYEQYF. The CDR3 DNA sequence: TGTGCCAGCAGACTAGCGGGGGGCTACGAGCAGTACTTC.

This chain links TRBV10-3 with TRBJ2-1, with TRBD2 matching over 12 bases. Germline lookup yields CDR1 ENHRY and CDR2 SYGVKD. The CDR3 loop spans 17 amino acids. V gave up 5 bases and J gave up 0 bases; unmatched junction bases: 5. CDR3 residues: CAISPWTSGTSYNEQFF. In nucleotides, the CDR3 is TGTGCCATCAGTCCCTGGACTAGCGGGACCTCCTACAATGAGCAGTTCTTC.

The chain links TRBV5-5 to TRBJ1-2; 10 bases are shared with TRBD1. The germline V gene encodes CDR1 SGHKS and CDR2 YYEKEE (reference sequence). There are 15 residues in the CDR3. V lost 1 base, J lost 5 bases, and 5 bases stayed unmatched. CDR3 sequence reads: CASSLLGQGLYGYTF. The CDR3 coding sequence is TGTGCCAGCAGCTTGTTGGGACAGGGGTTATATGGCTACACCTTC. The variable domain in full, with the rest retrieved from reference TRBV5-5 and TRBJ1-2, is DAGVTQSPTHLIKTRGQQVTLRCSPISGHKSVSWYQQVLGQGPQFIFQYYEKEERGRGNFPDRFSARQFPNYSSELNVNALLLGDSALYLCASSLLGQGLYGYTFGSGTRLTVV.

The rearrangement uses TRBV9 and TRBJ1-6; D is possibly TRBD1 (6 bases). The V end was cut by 2 bases, the J end by 7 bases, with 7 bases between. Germline V CDR1 and CDR2: SGDLS, YYNGEE. This CDR3 contains 13 residues. The DNA of the CDR3 is TGTGCCAGCAGCGTTACAGGGAATTCACCCCTCCACTTT. Translation: CASSVTGNSPLHF.

The gene calls are TRBV7-9 and TRBJ2-3; 10 bases are a match to TRBD2. With 4 bases clipped from V and 2 bases from J, the junction kept 15 bases outside the gene matches. The CDR3 spans 19 residues. Germline lookup yields CDR1 SEHNR and CDR2 FQNEAQ (reference sequence). CDR3 in amino acids: CASSSYPSGGLHDTDTQYF. CDR3 nucleotides: TGTGCCAGCAGCTCGTATCCTAGCGGGGGCCTCCACGACACAGATACGCAGTATTTT.

The gene calls are TRBV19 and TRBJ1-5; 8 bases fit TRBD1. CDR3 length equals 15 residues. Per germline, CDR1 LNHDA and CDR2 SQIVND (reference sequence). V lost 7 bases and J lost 6; bases outside the gene matches: 11. The CDR3 sequence: CASTPVTGVGQPQHF. The CDR3 DNA sequence: TGTGCCAGTACCCCCGTGACAGGGGTGGGTCAGCCCCAGCATTTT.

The V call is TRBV30, the J call TRBJ2-3, with 7 bases aligning to TRBD1. The junction had 3 bases not matched to a gene; V was cut back by 0 bases and J by 0 bases. The CDR3 contains 15 residues. Germline V gives CDR1 GTSNPN, CDR2 SVGIG (reference sequence). The CDR3 DNA reads TGTGCCTGGAGTGTAGAGGGGGCTAGCACAGATACGCAGTATTTT. The encoded protein is CAWSVEGASTDTQYF.

V gene TRBV20-1 combines with J gene TRBJ1-2; TRBD1 matches 9 bases. V lost 5 bases and J lost 11; bases outside the gene matches: 3. The CDR3 has 10 residues. The germline CDR1 and CDR2 sequences are DFQATT and SNEGSKA (reference sequence). The CDR3 region is CSAFDRGYTF. CDR3 nucleotide sequence: TGCAGTGCTTTTGACAGGGGGTACACCTTC.

This chain links TRBV5-1 with TRBJ1-6, with TRBD1 matching 8 bases. After removal of 4 bases from V and 10 bases from J, the junction contained 7 bases not matched to a gene. Germline V gene data show CDR1 as SGHRS and CDR2 as YFSETQ. The CDR3 has 14 residues. The CDR3 is CASSRGQGESPLHF. For the CDR3, the DNA is TGCGCCAGCAGCCGTGGACAGGGTGAATCACCCCTCCACTTT.

The V call is TRBV21-1, the J call TRBJ2-7; TRBD1, as called in the table, went unchecked against the DNA. TRBV21-1 is designated a pseudogene. The CDR3 covers 15 residues. This chain's CDR3 is CASSPARDTSYEQYF. The CDR3 nucleotides read TGTGCCAGCAGCCCTGCTAGGGACACCTCTTACGAGCAGTACTTC.

The rearrangement joins TRBV27 to TRBJ2-7; no firm D call. The CDR3 totals 16 residues. V was cut by 6 bases and J by 2 bases, with 20 bases left in between. Germline V lookup: CDR1 MNHEY, CDR2 SMNVEV (reference sequence). CDR3 coding DNA: TGTGCCAGCAGGAGCCTGACGGTCCCTGGGGCCTACGAGCAGTACTTC. This sequence encodes CASRSLTVPGAYEQYF.

The gene calls are TRBV7-6 and TRBJ2-2; possibly TRBD2 for D (7 bases). The CDR3 loop spans 17 amino acids. Germline assignment: CDR1 SGHVS and CDR2 FNYEAQ. Trimming removed 3 bases at V and 1 base at J, with 15 bases between. In nucleotides, the CDR3 is TGTGCCAGCAGCTTCCGGGCGGGGGCTGGGAACACCGGGGAGCTGTTTTTT. Translated, it gives CASSFRAGAGNTGELFF.

The J gene is TRBJ1-4, the V gene TRBV3-1 (or the pseudogene TRBV3-2); D may be TRBD1 (5 bases). CDR3 length: 15 residues. Germline V lookup: CDR1 LGHDT, CDR2 YNNKEL (reference sequence). V was shortened by 2 bases and J by 5 bases, with 12 bases between the two germline ends. The CDR3 DNA reads as TGTGCCAGCAGCCAACGTAGGGACGGGAATGAAAAACTGTTTTTT. Protein product: CASSQRRDGNEKLFF.

Here the CDR3 DNA reads TGTGCCTGCCGACCCACCGGGACAGGGCTGGGAAACACCATATATTTT. Its translation: CACRPTGTGLGNTIYF. The rearrangement links TRBV30 to TRBJ1-3, with 9 bases aligning to TRBD1. Losses at the gene ends were 6 bases for V and 4 bases for J; bases not matched to a gene: 13. CDR1 and CDR2 (germline): GTSNPN, SVGIG (reference sequence). The CDR3 has 16 amino acids.